This T cell receptor beta chain was recovered during a study of cytomegalovirus exposure and HLA in healthy donors. Overall study findings and caveats: Reportedly, cytomegalovirus status was diagnosed with high sensitivity and specificity. Several of the most significant clusters were apparently associated with common viral pathogens in a later analysis. TCR beta chains numbering under 200 were designated cytomegalovirus-associated.

The PCR was carried out with 60 Vbeta primers and 13 Jbeta primers. Authors' methods: Tens of millions of unique TCR beta chains, roughly 10 million shared, were counted in a later analysis. Profiling relied on immunoSEQ multiplex PCR, and the TCRdb table lists in-frame clones only, not all of them. V and J calls and clone size are given by that table; D and trimming were obtained from the DNA. The sample shows 60,000 to 75,000 clones, about 74% of them seen only once. V lost 1 base to trimming and J lost 0 bases, with 7 bases between them. Germline V gene lookup returns CDR1 SGHNT and CDR2 YYREEE (reference sequence). The CDR3 runs 14 residues. A word on this clone: Antigen specificity is unknown.

This clonotype originated in a woman aged 60-75 years in good health and CMV-seropositive. Sequences were obtained from PBMCs. The gene calls are TRBV5-4 and TRBJ1-1; TRBD1 is a possible D gene (5 bases). CDR3 nucleotides: TGTGCCAGCAGCTTGAAGGGGATGAACACTGAAGCTTTCTTT. The encoded protein is CASSLKGMNTEAFF.